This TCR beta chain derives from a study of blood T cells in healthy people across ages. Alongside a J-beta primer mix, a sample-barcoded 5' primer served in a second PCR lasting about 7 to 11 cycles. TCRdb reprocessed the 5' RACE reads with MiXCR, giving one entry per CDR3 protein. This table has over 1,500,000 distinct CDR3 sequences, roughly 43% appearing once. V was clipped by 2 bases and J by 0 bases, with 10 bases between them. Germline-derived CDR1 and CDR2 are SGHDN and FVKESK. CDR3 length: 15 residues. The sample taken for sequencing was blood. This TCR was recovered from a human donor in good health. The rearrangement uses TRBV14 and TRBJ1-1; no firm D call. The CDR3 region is CASSQQPFMNTEAFF. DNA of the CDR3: TGTGCCAGCAGCCAACAACCGTTCATGAACACTGAAGCTTTCTTT.